This is a list of T cell receptor beta chains from one sample in a study of blood T cell repertoires in COVID-19. TCRdb keeps only in-frame clones here, not all; method: immunoSEQ multiplex PCR. The sample yields about 170,000 clones, roughly 88% seen once. Sequencing input: peripheral blood. The origin of the receptors is a man aged 55 to 70 who had recovered from COVID-19. Each CDR3 is given with its conserved first and last residue. Each record gives: J gene, clone size, V gene, CDR3 protein. Clone size is shown for a subset of rows, as once, few, many or a class of expanded clone.

J: TRBJ2-6; size: -; V: TRBV2; CDR3: CASSQRGDRGAQSSGANVLTF
J: TRBJ2-5; size: -; V: TRBV3-1/TRBV3-2; CDR3: CASSQAKRGIQETQYF
J: TRBJ2-5; size: -; V: TRBV5-8; CDR3: CASSLAGTGGEETQYF
J: TRBJ2-1; size: -; V: TRBV18; CDR3: CASSPRGLTGGSEQFF
J: TRBJ2-2; size: -; V: TRBV18; CDR3: CASSPDLSGGPGELFF
J: TRBJ1-3; size: few; V: TRBV18; CDR3: CASSGQGVSGNTIYF
J: TRBJ2-7; size: -; V: TRBV5-6; CDR3: CASGAVSYEQYF
J: TRBJ1-2; size: few; V: TRBV19; CDR3: CASTAQAGFESGYTF
J: TRBJ1-3; size: -; V: TRBV30; CDR3: CAWELGRRGNTIYF
J: TRBJ2-1; size: -; V: TRBV5-1; CDR3: CASSRRDNPDNEQFF
J: TRBJ2-7; size: -; V: TRBV19; CDR3: CASSIGTSGGDNEQYF
J: TRBJ1-1; size: -; V: TRBV18; CDR3: CASTPLNRGLPEAFF
J: TRBJ2-5; size: -; V: TRBV9; CDR3: CASSVSQGRETQYF
J: TRBJ2-7; size: once; V: TRBV7-2; CDR3: CASSLVGAGYEQYF
J: TRBJ1-6; size: -; V: TRBV6-4; CDR3: CASSDSTGNNSPLHF
J: TRBJ1-1; size: -; V: TRBV3-1/TRBV3-2; CDR3: CASSLEGGLAFF
J: TRBJ2-7; size: -; V: TRBV9; CDR3: CASSVSQGSGYEQYF
J: TRBJ1-5; size: -; V: TRBV4-2; CDR3: CASSQDGGYQPQHF
J: TRBJ2-7; size: -; V: TRBV6-1; CDR3: CASSEAGGVSYEQYF
J: TRBJ2-1; size: once; V: TRBV5-1; CDR3: CASSPGDSPGDEQFF
J: TRBJ2-3; size: -; V: TRBV6-2/TRBV6-3; CDR3: CASSDGGIHADTQYF
J: TRBJ2-2; size: -; V: TRBV10-3; CDR3: CAIGRGGENTGELFF
J: TRBJ2-7; size: -; V: TRBV9; CDR3: CASSVGPGVESYEQYF
J: TRBJ2-3; size: -; V: TRBV3-1/TRBV3-2; CDR3: CASSQQGRPDTQYF
J: TRBJ2-7; size: -; V: TRBV5-4; CDR3: CASSLTGGHEQYF
J: TRBJ2-7; size: -; V: TRBV5-1; CDR3: CASSLAGPGSYEQYF
J: TRBJ1-3; size: -; V: TRBV30; CDR3: CAWTRDFQGGNTIYF
J: TRBJ1-4; size: -; V: TRBV20-1; CDR3: CSARGEAKLFF
J: TRBJ2-7; size: -; V: TRBV7-9; CDR3: CASSEVSYEQYF
J: TRBJ2-5; size: -; V: TRBV5-6; CDR3: CASSFSETQYF
J: TRBJ1-6; size: -; V: TRBV5-1; CDR3: CASSKDRADNSPLHF
J: TRBJ1-5; size: -; V: TRBV6-2/TRBV6-3; CDR3: CASSYSSVWRESYQPQHF
J: TRBJ1-3; size: -; V: TRBV7-2; CDR3: CASSLQVTAGGLGNTIYF
J: TRBJ1-5; size: few; V: TRBV5-1; CDR3: CASSPGGTNQPQHF
J: TRBJ1-1; size: -; V: TRBV11-2; CDR3: CASSQDTQGVKAFF
J: TRBJ1-4; size: -; V: TRBV7-9; CDR3: CASSLDSDVRGNEKLFF
J: TRBJ2-7; size: -; V: TRBV10-3; CDR3: CATPPGEQYF
J: TRBJ1-2; size: -; V: TRBV18; CDR3: CASSPPETYGYTF
J: TRBJ2-3; size: -; V: TRBV6-5; CDR3: CASSYSTGGREGQYF
J: TRBJ2-1; size: -; V: TRBV11-2; CDR3: CASSFMRQNNEQFF
J: TRBJ2-1; size: -; V: TRBV18; CDR3: CASSPTNEQFF
J: TRBJ1-2; size: -; V: TRBV5-6; CDR3: CASSNRGTYGYTF
J: TRBJ2-1; size: -; V: TRBV11-3; CDR3: CASSLYGTGGYNEQFF
J: TRBJ1-1; size: -; V: TRBV9; CDR3: CASSVVQAEAFF
J: TRBJ2-6; size: few; V: TRBV7-3; CDR3: CASSPGLAGDGANVLTF
J: TRBJ2-2; size: -; V: TRBV12-5; CDR3: CASGPLITGLTGELFF
J: TRBJ1-5; size: many; V: TRBV18; CDR3: CASSPQGDQPQHF
J: TRBJ2-3; size: few; V: TRBV7-9; CDR3: CASRTSGGTDTQYF
J: TRBJ1-1; size: few; V: TRBV18; CDR3: CASSPRTSGQGSNTEAFF
J: TRBJ2-2; size: -; V: TRBV9; CDR3: CASSSTGGGELFF
J: TRBJ1-1; size: -; V: TRBV29-1; CDR3: CSVPVEGTEAFF
J: TRBJ2-7; size: -; V: TRBV5-4; CDR3: CASSFGNYEQYF
J: TRBJ1-2; size: -; V: TRBV4-1; CDR3: CASSQGGQGAFSYGYTF
J: TRBJ2-5; size: -; V: TRBV4-3; CDR3: CASSFTGGPGETQYF
J: TRBJ1-3; size: few; V: TRBV23-1; CDR3: CARTVGNTIYF
J: TRBJ1-1; size: -; V: TRBV7-3; CDR3: CASSPTGQRNTEAFF
J: TRBJ2-1; size: -; V: TRBV5-4; CDR3: CASSLERNNEQFF
J: TRBJ1-2; size: -; V: TRBV6-6; CDR3: CASSYRAGGYGYTF
J: TRBJ2-2; size: -; V: TRBV30; CDR3: CAWTINGGATGELFF